These 23 T cell receptor beta chains were all obtained from the same sample, sequenced in a study of response to subunit inactivated influenza vaccine. One entry per CDR3 protein results from TCRdb running MiXCR on the RT-PCR reads. Of about 700,000 distinct CDR3 sequences listed, 14% are singletons. The sample consisted of PBMCs from blood, taken 14 days before vaccination. Receptors originate from a man aged 50-60 years who received an inactivated influenza vaccine.

In this sample, this clonotype turned up many times. This chain uses TRBV20-1 with TRBJ1-1, with D tentatively TRBD1 (6 bases). There are 16 residues in the CDR3. The germline gives CDR1 DFQATT, CDR2 SNEGSKA (reference sequence). V was clipped by 0 bases and J by 5 bases, with 19 bases between them. As DNA, the CDR3 is TGCAGTGCTAGAGACAGGGGCCGCGCATTAGGGACTGAAGCTTTCTTT. Its protein is CSARDRGRALGTEAFF.

This clonotype was recorded a few times. J is TRBJ2-7 and V is TRBV15, with D possibly matching TRBD1 (6 bases). There are 14 residues in the CDR3. V lost 5 bases to trimming and J lost 1 base, with 12 bases between them. The germline CDR1 and CDR2 sequences are LNHNV and YYDKDF (reference sequence). The CDR3: CATSSYQGSYEQYF. CDR3 DNA sequence: TGTGCCACCAGCTCCTATCAGGGGTCCTACGAGCAGTACTTC. Variable domain in full (rest from reference TRBV15 and TRBJ2-7): DAMVIQNPRYQVTQFGKPVTLSCSQTLNHNVMYWYQQKSSQAPKLLFHYYDKDFNNEADTPDNFQSRRPNTSFCFLDIRSPGLGDTAMYLCATSSYQGSYEQYFGPGTRLTVT.

This clonotype was found a few times. This rearrangement joins TRBV9 to TRBJ2-2, with D possibly TRBD1 on 5 matching bases. The germline V gene encodes CDR1 SGDLS and CDR2 YYNGEE. Trimming took 0 bases from V and 7 from J, leaving 10 bases between them. This CDR3 region has 14 residues. CDR3 region: CASSVAGKDGELFF. The CDR3 coding sequence is TGTGCCAGCAGCGTAGCAGGGAAGGACGGGGAGCTGTTTTTT.

In this sample, this clonotype turned up a few times. The chain links TRBV9 to TRBJ2-1; a weak D match, TRBD2 (5 bases). V was pared by 0 bases and J by 5 bases, with 15 bases between. The length of the CDR3 is 16 residues. The germline V gene has CDR1 SGDLS and CDR2 YYNGEE. The CDR3 loop reads CASSVGSLGRNNEQFF. DNA of the CDR3: TGTGCCAGCAGCGTAGGTTCACTAGGTAGGAACAATGAGCAGTTCTTC.

The table lists this clonotype with a few counts. The chain couples TRBV6-1 to TRBJ1-5, with 9 nucleotides matching TRBD1. Germline values: CDR1 MNHNS, CDR2 SASEGT. The J segment lost 6 bases and the V segment lost 7 bases, leaving 4 bases of the junction unmatched. This CDR3 comprises 13 residues. As DNA, the CDR3 is TGTGCCAGCATCGGACAGGGGAGTCAGCCCCAGCATTTT. This translates into CASIGQGSQPQHF.

This clonotype appeared many times. CDR3 sequence reads: CASSPLRLAGPDTQYF. The CDR3 DNA sequence: TGTGCCAGCAGCCCTCTACGACTAGCGGGGCCAGATACGCAGTATTTT. The chain has TRBV7-9 and TRBJ2-3; 11 nucleotides align to TRBD2. In germline, CDR1 is SEHNR, CDR2 FQNEAQ (reference sequence). The CDR3 contains 16 residues. The V segment lost 5 bases and the J segment 4 bases; nucleotides outside the gene matches: 8.

The rearrangement uses TRBV6-1 and TRBJ2-1; 8 bases are shared with TRBD2. Germline CDR1 and CDR2: MNHNS and SASEGT. This CDR3 has 14 amino acids. The junction had 4 bases not matched to a gene; V was cut back by 7 bases and J by 2 bases. CDR3 DNA sequence: TGTGCCAGCACACCGGGACTAGCCTACAATGAGCAGTTCTTC. This codes for CASTPGLAYNEQFF.

The rearrangement links TRBV5-1 to TRBJ1-5; D is undetermined. Germline V gene sequence: CDR1 SGHRS, CDR2 YFSETQ. This CDR3 contains 14 residues. V dropped 0 bases and J dropped 6 bases, with 10 bases sitting between them. The CDR3: CASSLVGLGQPQHF. The CDR3 DNA reads TGCGCCAGCAGCTTGGTAGGGTTGGGTCAGCCCCAGCATTTT.

V gene TRBV5-1 combines with J gene TRBJ2-3; D might be TRBD1 or TRBD2, each matching 5 bases. Trimming took off 2 bases at V and 1 base at J, with 14 bases between the two ends. This CDR3 region has 16 residues. Germline V gene data show CDR1 as SGHRS and CDR2 as YFSETQ. CDR3 region: CASSLLTGTGTDTQYF. Written as DNA, the CDR3 is TGCGCCAGCAGCTTACTAACCGGGACGGGCACAGATACGCAGTATTTT.

This clonotype was observed a handful of times. The chain employs TRBV20-1 and TRBJ2-3; TRBD2 aligns across 12 bases. This CDR3 is built from 14 residues. The V gene end was trimmed by 6 bases and the J gene end by 7 bases; junction bases not matched to a gene: 8. Germline CDR1 reads DFQATT; CDR2 reads SNEGSKA (reference sequence). The CDR3 is CSAPTSGSTNTQYF. CDR3 sequence (DNA): TGCAGTGCGCCGACTAGCGGGAGTACAAATACGCAGTATTTT.

The rearrangement uses TRBV4-1 and TRBJ1-1; D not certain. V dropped 0 bases and J dropped 4 bases, with 15 bases sitting between them. The CDR3 sequence is 16 residues long. Germline values: CDR1 MGHRA, CDR2 YSYEKL. The CDR3 loop is CASSQDGSGGGTEAFF. Written as DNA, the CDR3 is TGCGCCAGCAGCCAAGATGGCTCCGGAGGTGGCACTGAAGCTTTCTTT.

This clonotype was counted only a few times. The chain couples TRBV20-1 to TRBJ2-7, with TRBD1 identical over 7 bases. The CDR3 has 12 residues. Losses at the gene ends were 4 bases for V and 3 bases for J; bases not matched to a gene: 3. CDR1 is DFQATT and CDR2 is SNEGSKA in the germline V gene (reference sequence). CDR3 protein: CSAKTGNYEQYF. Here the CDR3 DNA reads TGCAGTGCTAAGACAGGGAACTACGAGCAGTACTTC.

This clonotype was counted many times. The chain recombines TRBV30 with TRBJ2-7, with a possible D match to TRBD1 (6 bases). CDR3 size: 13 residues. In germline, CDR1 is GTSNPN, CDR2 SVGIG (reference sequence). The ends were cut back, 3 bases at V and 2 bases at J, with 11 bases in the middle. The CDR3 nucleotides read TGTGCCTGGAGCAGGGGCCATACCTACGAGCAGTACTTC. It translates to CAWSRGHTYEQYF.

This clonotype was detected many times. The rearrangement links TRBV7-9 to TRBJ1-1; D may be TRBD1 (5 bases). V lost 6 bases and J 1 base, leaving 12 bases between the germline ends. CDR1 is SEHNR and CDR2 is FQNEAQ in the germline V gene (reference sequence). The CDR3 is 14 residues long. CDR3 loop: CASSSPQGNTEAFF. DNA for the CDR3: TGTGCCAGCAGTTCCCCCCAGGGGAACACTGAAGCTTTCTTT. The full variable domain, rest sourced from reference TRBV7-9 and TRBJ1-1, is DTGVSQNPRHKITKRGQNVTFRCDPISEHNRLYWYRQTLGQGPEFLTYFQNEAQLEKSRLLSDRFSAERPKGSFSTLEIQRTEQGDSAMYLCASSSPQGNTEAFFGQGTRLTVV.

This chain joins TRBV7-9 and TRBJ2-1; 10 nucleotides line up with TRBD2. The junction had 7 bases not matched to a gene; V was cut back by 5 bases and J by 6 bases. The CDR3 contains 15 residues. Germline assignment: CDR1 SEHNR and CDR2 FQNEAQ (reference sequence). The CDR3 bases are TGTGCCAGCAGCCCCCCTAGCGGGAGTCGCAATGAGCAGTTCTTC. Translation gives CASSPPSGSRNEQFF.

In this sample, this clonotype turned up many times. This chain uses TRBV12-3 or TRBV12-4 with TRBJ2-1, with D maybe TRBD2 (5 bases). The CDR3 has 12 amino acids. With 1 base removed from V and 9 bases from J, the gap between germline ends came to 7 bases. The CDR3 is CASSLGGIEQFF. CDR3 DNA: TGTGCCAGCAGTTTAGGAGGGATTGAGCAGTTCTTC.

This clonotype was detected only a few times. The chain joins TRBV11-2 to TRBJ2-1; 16 nucleotides agree with TRBD2. The CDR3 runs 18 residues. Germline trimming cut 5 bases from V and 8 bases from J; bases unmatched to any gene: 12. In germline, CDR1 is SGHAT, CDR2 FQNNGV. The CDR3 loop is CASSLTGTSGRASYEQFF. CDR3 nucleotide sequence: TGTGCCAGCAGCCTGACCGGGACTAGCGGGAGGGCCTCTTATGAGCAGTTCTTC.

This clonotype was detected only a few times. The J gene is TRBJ2-1, the V gene TRBV10-3; 8 bases line up with TRBD2. V dropped 3 bases and J dropped 3; count of bases not matched to a gene: 4. The CDR3 spans 15 residues. Germline V gene lookup returns CDR1 ENHRY and CDR2 SYGVKD. The CDR3 sequence: CAISDAGGLYNEQFF. The CDR3 bases are TGTGCCATCAGTGACGCGGGAGGCCTCTACAATGAGCAGTTCTTC.

This chain uses TRBV7-8 with TRBJ1-5; 8 bases are shared with TRBD1. There are 15 residues in the CDR3. Unmatched junction bases numbered 7, after V lost 5 bases and J lost 4 bases. CDR1 is SGHVS and CDR2 is FQNEAQ in the germline V gene. CDR3 protein: CASSRMDRANQPQHF. The CDR3 region has the DNA TGTGCCAGCAGCCGAATGGACAGGGCTAATCAGCCCCAGCATTTT.

This clonotype was observed at least ten times. The rearrangement joins TRBV12-3 or TRBV12-4 to TRBJ2-5; D possibly uses TRBD1 or TRBD2 (5 bases each). Trimming removed 6 bases at V and 4 bases at J, with 12 bases between. This CDR3 has 13 amino acids. The CDR3 loop is CASRIEGSETQYF. CDR3 coding DNA: TGTGCCAGCAGGATCGAGGGGTCAGAGACCCAGTACTTC.

The V gene is TRBV4-2, the J gene TRBJ2-1; D is perhaps TRBD2 (6 bases). V lost 4 bases and J lost 3, with 16 bases in between. Germline V gene data show CDR1 as LGHNA and CDR2 as YNFKEQ. The CDR3 contains 16 residues. The CDR3 coding sequence is TGTGCCAGCAGCCTAGTCGCGGGGAAGCGCTACAATGAGCAGTTCTTC. It translates to CASSLVAGKRYNEQFF.

Only one count was recorded for this clonotype. A much larger clone is a single base away; this may be a read error. This chain links TRBV11-1 with TRBJ2-7, with 7 bases identical to TRBD2. There are 19 residues in the CDR3. The germline CDR1 and CDR2 sequences are SGHAT and FQDESV (reference sequence). With 3 bases clipped from V and 0 bases from J, the junction kept 17 bases outside the gene matches. CDR3 loop: CASSFERSRRGGSSYEQYF. The CDR3 DNA follows: TGTGCCAGCAGCTTCGAAAGGTCTCGACGGGGCGGGAGCTCCTACGAGCAGTACTTC.

This clonotype has more than one count but fewer than ten. The J gene is TRBJ2-7, the V gene TRBV7-8; 10 bases are shared with TRBD1. Germline V CDR1 and CDR2: SGHVS, FQNEAQ. V was pared by 2 bases and J by 6 bases, with 7 bases of the junction left unmatched. This CDR3 has 15 residues. In DNA, the CDR3 is TGTGCCAGCAGCTTACCCGGACAGGGGGTAAGCGAGCAGTACTTC. This gives the protein CASSLPGQGVSEQYF.